The present TCR beta chain was sequenced within a study of T-cell memory formation after mild COVID-19. Looking at the study overall: For the most part, TCR clusters were specific to one donor.

Germline V gene data show CDR1 as MNHEY and CDR2 as SVGAGI. The CDR3 has 16 amino acids. The V and J ends lost 1 base and 2 bases respectively, with 12 bases between them. TCRdb re-called the 5' RACE reads through MiXCR, storing one row per CDR3 protein. This table has about 440,000 distinct CDR3 sequences, 20% appearing once. The rearrangement links TRBV6-5 to TRBJ2-1; weak D call: TRBD1 (6 bases). Sequencing was performed on PBMCs or a T cell subset sorted from them (not recorded which). The receptor's source is an adult woman who had mild COVID-19 (a few samples of this study predate the infection). Cell type and time point are not known. The CDR3 loop is CASSYFGAGAYNEQFF. CDR3 DNA: TGTGCCAGCAGTTACTTCGGTGCAGGGGCCTACAATGAGCAGTTCTTC.